This TCR beta chain came from a study of blood T cells in healthy people across ages. Overall study context: For every two T cells, template switching captured about one barcoded beta molecule.

V shed 6 bases and J 4 bases; nucleotides not matched to a gene: 14. Germline values: CDR1 MNHNS, CDR2 SASEGT. The CDR3 is 18 residues long. This clonotype showed up just a few times. The second PCR ran roughly 6 to 12 cycles with a sample-barcoded 5' primer and J-beta primers. Each cDNA molecule was tagged by a template-switch adaptor that had 12 random nucleotides. Each sample provided no less than 2.5 million CDR3-containing paired-end reads. TCRdb reprocessed the 5' RACE reads with MiXCR, giving one entry per CDR3 protein. The sample carries some 900,000 distinct CDR3 sequences, 29% recorded once. The gene calls are TRBV6-1 and TRBJ1-3; 11 bases agree with TRBD1. The sample comprised blood. This receptor was identified in a woman of 80 years or more in good health. CDR3 in DNA: TGTGCCAGCAGCAACCGGGACAGGGGGATGAAGAGCGGAAACACCATATATTTT. Protein product: CASSNRDRGMKSGNTIYF.